This TCR beta chain was sequenced for a study of long-term antiretroviral therapy in people with HIV. Every sample had 1-10 million cryopreserved PBMC in it before DNA extraction. General study findings and limits: Therapy changes, viral resistance and ART adherence were not documented in the available data. HIV repertoires showed narrower CDR3 length ranges than controls.

A word on this clone: Its cognate antigen is unknown.

V lost 2 bases and J lost 10, with 12 bases in between. CDR3 length: 13 amino acids. Germline values: CDR1 SGHNT, CDR2 YENEEA. Survey-level immunoSEQ v3.0 assays were run. TCRdb's table, derived via immunoSEQ multiplex PCR, lists solely in-frame clones and lacks some. Of about 14,000 clones in the sample, around four fifths are singletons; the top ten hold about a fifth. Source: unsorted PBMCs, taken 1.3 years before starting antiretroviral therapy. The gene calls are TRBV11-3 and TRBJ2-1, with D uncertain. This TCR was sampled from a man between 35 and 55 years old with HIV. As DNA, the CDR3 is TGTGCCAGCAGCTTACCCACCGCGTACGAGCAGTTCTTC. Its protein product is CASSLPTAYEQFF.